This passage covers 13 T cell receptor beta chains from one sample sequenced in a study of blood T cell repertoires in COVID-19 (dated by TCRdb to about 2020). The method behind the library was the immunoSEQ multiplex PCR assay. Sourced from immuneACCESS, this table was stored by TCRdb with only in-frame sequences that have V and J called. A share of the clones is absent; for the studies checked, an unresolved V gene accounts for under half, and the remainder has no known explanation. The sample has under 200,000 clones on record, roughly 80% of them singletons. About 3.7% of the sample rests with the top ten. The sequenced sample was PBMCs or T cells enriched from blood (not recorded which). The receptors derive from a woman aged 60-75 years who had recovered from COVID-19.

The rearrangement joins TRBV9 to TRBJ1-2; tentatively, D is TRBD1 (6 bases). Germline CDR1 and CDR2: SGDLS and YYNGEE. CDR3 size: 13 residues. V lost 4 bases and J lost 7, with 14 bases in between. CDR3 loop: CASSTGTPFGYTF. The CDR3 DNA reads TGTGCCAGCAGCACCGGGACACCCTTTGGCTACACCTTC.

The J gene is TRBJ2-7, the V gene TRBV27; D perhaps matches TRBD2 (5 bases). CDR1 is MNHEY and CDR2 is SMNVEV in the germline V gene (reference sequence). The CDR3 has 12 residues. V was clipped by 1 base and J by 5 bases, with 6 bases between them. The CDR3 protein is CASSLFGNEQYF. The CDR3 coding sequence is TGTGCCAGCAGTTTATTCGGGAACGAGCAGTACTTC.

The J gene is TRBJ2-2, the V gene TRBV5-1; TRBD1 matches 8 bases. The CDR3 sequence is 16 residues long. Trimming took 0 bases from V and 5 from J; bases not matched to a gene: 6. CDR1 and CDR2 (germline): SGHRS, YFSETQ. For the CDR3, the DNA is TGCGCCAGCAGCTTGGCCCCGACAGGGGATACCGGGGAGCTGTTTTTT. Translated: CASSLAPTGDTGELFF.

The J gene is TRBJ1-2, the V gene TRBV19; D is possibly TRBD1 (5 bases). Germline CDR1 reads LNHDA; CDR2 reads SQIVND (reference sequence). The CDR3 extends over 15 amino acids. V gave up 6 bases and J gave up 6 bases, with 20 bases separating them. The CDR3 bases are TGTGCCAGTAGCCTTTCGGGACGCGCGGGGGATGGCTACACCTTC. Protein product: CASSLSGRAGDGYTF.

This clone was recorded once. This rearrangement joins TRBV2 to TRBJ2-3; TRBD2 is a possible D gene (6 bases). The germline V gene has CDR1 SNHLY and CDR2 FYNNEI. The CDR3 sequence is 13 residues long. V was cut by 1 base and J by 6 bases, with 8 bases left in between. DNA of the CDR3: TGTGCCAGCAGTGAAGAAGGGAGGGATACGCAGTATTTT. Translation gives CASSEEGRDTQYF.

This clone was observed many times. At one end the junction does not follow the germline gene, possibly because of a read error. The chain carries TRBV6-5 and TRBJ2-1, with TRBD2 matching 8 bases. The CDR3 extends over 15 amino acids. CDR1 and CDR2 (germline): MNHEY, SVGAGI. This CDR3 is CASSDSAGGSDEQFF. The CDR3 coding sequence is TGTGCCAGCAGTGACTCTGCGGGGGGTTCTGATGAGCAGTTCTTC.

This clone has a handful of counts. The chain links TRBV29-1 to TRBJ1-2; 9 positions agree with TRBD1. The CDR3 is 11 amino acids. Germline loops: CDR1 SQVTM, CDR2 ANQGSEA. V gave up 5 bases and J gave up 8 bases; unmatched junction bases: 3. This CDR3 is CSVPGQGGYTF. In nucleotides, the CDR3 is TGCAGCGTTCCGGGACAGGGCGGCTACACCTTC. Using reference TRBV29-1 and TRBJ1-2 for the parts outside the CDR3, the full variable domain is SAVISQKPSRDICQRGTSLTIQCQVDSQVTMMFWYRQQPGQSLTLIATANQGSEATYESGFVIDKFPISRPNLTFSTLTVSNMSPEDSSIYLCSVPGQGGYTFGSGTRLTVV.

The J gene is TRBJ1-4, the V gene TRBV5-4, with D perhaps TRBD1 (5 bases). The length of the CDR3 is 17 residues. Germline assignment: CDR1 SGHNT and CDR2 YYREEE (reference sequence). V lost 1 base and J 0 bases, leaving 13 bases between the germline ends. The CDR3 nucleotides are TGTGCCAGCAGCTTGCAGGGATTGGGGCCAACTAATGAAAAACTGTTTTTT. Protein sequence: CASSLQGLGPTNEKLFF.

This clone was recorded a few times. The chain carries TRBV4-1 and TRBJ1-3, with 10 bases aligning to TRBD1. CDR1 is MGHRA and CDR2 is YSYEKL in the germline V gene. V trimming: 1 base; J trimming: 8 bases; junction bases outside the gene matches: 5. CDR3 length: 15 residues. The CDR3, as DNA: TGCGCCAGCAGCCAAGGACGACAGGGGGCTGACACCATATATTTT. As protein: CASSQGRQGADTIYF.

The V call is TRBV29-1, the J call TRBJ2-3; TRBD2 aligns across 10 bases. Trimming at V came to 3 bases and at J to 6 bases, leaving 6 bases not matched to a gene. Looked up from germline, CDR1 is SQVTM and CDR2 is ANQGSEA. This CDR3 spans 14 amino acids. The CDR3 nucleotides read TGCAGCGTTGATCTGAGCGGGGGGGCGGATACGCAGTATTTT. Translating gives CSVDLSGGADTQYF.

The chain uses TRBV27 and TRBJ1-2; D possibly corresponds to TRBD1 (6 bases). CDR1 is MNHEY, CDR2 SMNVEV, per germline (reference sequence). This CDR3 is built from 14 residues. V shed 2 bases and J shed 6 bases, with 13 bases lying between them. CDR3 amino acids: CASSLGRGQDGYTF. CDR3 DNA sequence: TGTGCCAGCAGTTTAGGGCGGGGGCAGGATGGCTACACCTTC.

The chain is built from TRBV7-2 and TRBJ1-1, with a weak D call TRBD1 (5 bases). CDR3 length equals 14 residues. The V and J ends lost 5 bases and 2 bases respectively, with 12 bases between them. Germline lookup yields CDR1 SGHTA and CDR2 FQGNSA. DNA for the CDR3: TGTGCCAGCAGCCCCCAAGGGGAAAACACTGAAGCTTTCTTT. Translation: CASSPQGENTEAFF.

J is TRBJ2-3 and V is TRBV11-2, with 8 positions matching TRBD2. The J segment lost 3 bases and the V segment lost 2 bases, leaving 7 bases of the junction unmatched. Germline lookup yields CDR1 SGHAT and CDR2 FQNNGV. This CDR3 is 16 amino acids long. CDR3 sequence (DNA): TGTGCCAGCAGCTTACATTTCGGGGGGGTAACAGATACGCAGTATTTT. Its protein is CASSLHFGGVTDTQYF.